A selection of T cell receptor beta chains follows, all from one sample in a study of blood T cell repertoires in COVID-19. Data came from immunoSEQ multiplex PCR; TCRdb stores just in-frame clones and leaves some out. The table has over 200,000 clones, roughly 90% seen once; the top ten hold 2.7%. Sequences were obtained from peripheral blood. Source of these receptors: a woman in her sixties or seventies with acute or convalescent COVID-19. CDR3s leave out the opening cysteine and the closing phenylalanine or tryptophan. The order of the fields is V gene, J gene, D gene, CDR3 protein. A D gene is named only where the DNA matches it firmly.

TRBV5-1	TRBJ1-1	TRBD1	ASSKDRVAEAF
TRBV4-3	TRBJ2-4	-	ASSQEAGNIQY
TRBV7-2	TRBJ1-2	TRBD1	ASSFLQGSGYT
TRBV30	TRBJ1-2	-	AWTRQWRLGYGYT
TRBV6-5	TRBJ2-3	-	ASRSIWTDTDTQY
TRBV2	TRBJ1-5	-	ASSPSGFQPQH
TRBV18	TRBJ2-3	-	ASSPLADITDTQY
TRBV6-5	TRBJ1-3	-	ASRKQGSGNTIY
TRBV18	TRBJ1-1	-	ASSPPRGGGRRAEAF
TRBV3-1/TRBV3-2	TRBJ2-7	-	ASSHLGEQY
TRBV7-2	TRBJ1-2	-	ASTPGALGYGYT
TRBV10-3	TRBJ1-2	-	ATYGENYGYT
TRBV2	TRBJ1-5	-	ASSDWSSNQPQH
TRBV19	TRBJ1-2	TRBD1	ASSISRQGRSYT
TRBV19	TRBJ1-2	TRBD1	ASSPDRGENYGYT
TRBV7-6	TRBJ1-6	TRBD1	ASSLLGTGLGNNSPLH
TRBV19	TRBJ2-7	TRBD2	ASSFASGYEQY
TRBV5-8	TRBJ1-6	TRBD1	ASSWARGQGNSPLH
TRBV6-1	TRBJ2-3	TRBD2	ASSEARTSPY
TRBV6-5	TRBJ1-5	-	ASLSSNQPQH
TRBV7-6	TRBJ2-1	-	ASSQEHEQF
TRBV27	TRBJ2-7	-	ASNSGYEQY
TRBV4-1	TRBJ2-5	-	ASSQERVFQETQY
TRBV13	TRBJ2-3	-	ASSFPGHLGDTDTQY